The rows below give T cell receptor beta chains drawn from one sample of a study of lymphopenia after photon versus proton radiotherapy. Using immunoSEQ multiplex PCR, the repertoire was profiled, and TCRdb retains in-frame clones only, with some absent. The repertoire holds over 35,000 clones, with more than 70% as singletons. The source material was peripheral blood, sampled from a patient treated with proton-based radiotherapy. The receptor source for this set is a woman between 65 and 79 years old with pancreatic cancer. Some clones in this sample may be carry-over from other donors' samples. Each CDR3 is given with its conserved first and last residue. The order of the fields is D gene, clone size, J gene, V gene, CDR3 DNA, CDR3 protein. D genes are given only for firm matches. Clone size is not always given. Where it is, it says once, few, many or a class for expanded clones.

-	-	TRBJ1-5	TRBV6-1	TGTGCCAGCAGGGAGACACAGGGTAGTCAGCCCCAGCATTTT	CASRETQGSQPQHF
-	few	TRBJ1-4	TRBV19	TGTGCCAGTAAGAGCGTTTCGGTAAATGAAAAACTGTTTTTT	CASKSVSVNEKLFF
-	-	TRBJ2-1	TRBV6-1	TGTGCCAGCAGTGAAGCTGGGACGGCAGCCTACAATGAGCAGTTCTTC	CASSEAGTAAYNEQFF
TRBD1	-	TRBJ2-7	TRBV16	TGTGCCAGCAGCCGTCCGGGACAGGGCTACGAGCAGTACTTC	CASSRPGQGYEQYF
-	few	TRBJ2-1	TRBV11-3	TGTGCCAGCAGCTCCCTAGAGGGTGAGCAGTTCTTC	CASSSLEGEQFF
-	-	TRBJ1-5	TRBV10-2	TGCGCCAGCAGTGAGAGGGGCAATCAGCCCCAGCATTTT	CASSERGNQPQHF
-	-	TRBJ1-4	TRBV4-3	TGCGCCAGCAGCCAAACCGGGACGGGTAATGAAAAACTGTTTTTT	CASSQTGTGNEKLFF
-	-	TRBJ1-3	TRBV21-1	TGTGCCAGCAGCAAGGACAGGGGGAGAAACACCATATATTTT	CASSKDRGRNTIYF
-	once	TRBJ2-7	TRBV5-4	TGTGCCAGCAGCTTGGGGCAGGGGAGCTCCTACGAGCAGTACTTC	CASSLGQGSSYEQYF
TRBD2	-	TRBJ2-3	TRBV19	TGTGCCAGTAGTATGGTTGCGGGAGCAAGCACAGATACGCAGTATTTT	CASSMVAGASTDTQYF
-	-	TRBJ1-1	TRBV25-1	TGTGCCAGCAGTGAAAGGGTAGGGAACACTGAAGCTTTCTTT	CASSERVGNTEAFF
-	-	TRBJ1-5	TRBV30	TGTGCCTGGAGTTTAACAAGCAATCAGCCCCAGCATTTT	CAWSLTSNQPQHF
-	-	TRBJ2-1	TRBV7-8	TGTGCCAGCAGCTCGACCCAGGAGCAGTTCTTC	CASSSTQEQFF
TRBD1	few	TRBJ1-6	TRBV11-2	TGTGCCAGCAGCTTAGGGGACAGCTACAATTCACCCCTCCACTTT	CASSLGDSYNSPLHF
-	-	TRBJ1-2	TRBV7-9	TGTGCCAGCAGCCCTCAGACTCAGGGGAACTATGGCTACACCTTC	CASSPQTQGNYGYTF
-	-	TRBJ1-1	TRBV6-5	TGTGCCAGCTATCACAGTGAAGCGAACACTGAAGCTTTCTTT	CASYHSEANTEAFF
TRBD2	-	TRBJ2-5	TRBV5-8	TGTGCCAGCAGCTCGGGACTAGGCGGGGAGACCCAGTACTTC	CASSSGLGGETQYF
-	-	TRBJ1-1	TRBV10-3	TGTGCCATCAAGAGGGGACTTATGAACACTGAAGCTTTCTTT	CAIKRGLMNTEAFF
TRBD2	-	TRBJ2-7	TRBV2	TGTGCCAGCATTCTAGCGGGGGGCTCCTACGAGCAGTACTTC	CASILAGGSYEQYF
TRBD2	-	TRBJ2-3	TRBV2	TGTGCCAGCAGTGGGGCTAGCGGGACCCTAGGAGATACGCAGTATTTT	CASSGASGTLGDTQYF
-	-	TRBJ2-7	TRBV6-5	TGTGCCAGCAGTTCCAGCGTGCGGGACTACGAGCAGTACTTC	CASSSSVRDYEQYF
-	-	TRBJ1-1	TRBV30	TGTGCCTGGAGTAGATCTCTGGCAGGAATGAACACTGAAGCTTTCTTT	CAWSRSLAGMNTEAFF
-	-	TRBJ1-5	TRBV6-6	TGTGCCAGCAGCCCACCAGGCGTGGGAAGCAATCAGCCCCAGCATTTT	CASSPPGVGSNQPQHF